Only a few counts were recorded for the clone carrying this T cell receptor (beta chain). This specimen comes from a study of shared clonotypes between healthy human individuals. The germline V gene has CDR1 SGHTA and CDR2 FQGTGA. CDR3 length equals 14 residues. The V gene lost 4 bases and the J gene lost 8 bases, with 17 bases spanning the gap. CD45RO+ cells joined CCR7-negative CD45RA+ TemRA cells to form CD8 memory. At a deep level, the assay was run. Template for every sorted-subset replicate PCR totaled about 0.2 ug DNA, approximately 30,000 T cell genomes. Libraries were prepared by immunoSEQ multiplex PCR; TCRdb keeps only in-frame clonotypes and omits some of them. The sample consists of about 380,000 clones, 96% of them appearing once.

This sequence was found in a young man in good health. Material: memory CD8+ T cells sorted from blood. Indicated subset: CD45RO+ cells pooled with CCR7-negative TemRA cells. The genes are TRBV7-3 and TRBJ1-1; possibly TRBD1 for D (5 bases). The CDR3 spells CASSSSGGEGEAFF. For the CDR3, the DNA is TGTGCCAGCAGCTCATCCGGAGGGGAGGGGGAAGCTTTCTTT.